This TCR beta chain was captured in a study of blood T cell repertoires in COVID-19. Study summary: The cDNA or gDNA used as material had been derived from T cells, B-cell-depleted T cells, or PBMCs.

This CDR3 spans 13 amino acids. CDR1 LGHNT and CDR2 FRNRAP come from the germline V gene. Trimming pared 0 bases from V and 6 bases from J, leaving 6 bases between. TCRdb's copy holds only in-frame clones and misses some; the assay was immunoSEQ multiplex PCR. The data hold some 180,000 clones, with 85% observed a single time. Sequences were obtained from peripheral blood. The V and J genes are TRBV12-5 and TRBJ1-5, with unresolved D. This TCR came from a woman aged 55 to 70 with acute or convalescent COVID-19. Here the CDR3 DNA reads TGTGCTAGTGGTTTGGTAGCACTTCAGCCCCAGCATTTT. Its protein is CASGLVALQPQHF.